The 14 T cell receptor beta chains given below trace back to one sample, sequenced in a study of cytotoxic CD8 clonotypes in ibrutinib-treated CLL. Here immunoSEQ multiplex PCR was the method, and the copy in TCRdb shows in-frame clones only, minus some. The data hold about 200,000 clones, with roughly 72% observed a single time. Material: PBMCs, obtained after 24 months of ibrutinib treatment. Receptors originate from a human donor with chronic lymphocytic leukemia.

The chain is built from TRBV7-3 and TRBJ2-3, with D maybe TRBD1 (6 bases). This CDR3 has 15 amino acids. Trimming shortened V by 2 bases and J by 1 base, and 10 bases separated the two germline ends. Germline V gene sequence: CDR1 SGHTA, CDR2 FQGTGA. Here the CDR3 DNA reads TGTGCCAGCAGCTTATTAGGACAGCGCACAGATACGCAGTATTTT. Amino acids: CASSLLGQRTDTQYF.

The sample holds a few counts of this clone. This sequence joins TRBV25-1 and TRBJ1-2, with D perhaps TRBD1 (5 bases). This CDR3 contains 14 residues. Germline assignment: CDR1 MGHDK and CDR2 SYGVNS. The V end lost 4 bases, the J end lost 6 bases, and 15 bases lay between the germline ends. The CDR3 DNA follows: TGTGCCAGCAGTGGGGGTAGGGTACAGGATGGCTACACCTTC. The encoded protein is CASSGGRVQDGYTF.

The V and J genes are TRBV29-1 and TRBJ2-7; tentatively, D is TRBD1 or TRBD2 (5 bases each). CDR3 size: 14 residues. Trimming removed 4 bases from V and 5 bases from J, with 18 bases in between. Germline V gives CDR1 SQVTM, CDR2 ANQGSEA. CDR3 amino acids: CSVAGRERFHEQYF. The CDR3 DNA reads TGCAGCGTTGCGGGCAGGGAGCGGTTCCACGAGCAGTACTTC.

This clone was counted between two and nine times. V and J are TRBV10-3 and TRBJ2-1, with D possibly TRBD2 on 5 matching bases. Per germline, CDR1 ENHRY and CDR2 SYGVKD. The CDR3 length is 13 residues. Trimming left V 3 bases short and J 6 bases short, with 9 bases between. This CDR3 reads CAISDGIANEQFF. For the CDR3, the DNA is TGTGCCATCAGTGACGGGATTGCCAATGAGCAGTTCTTC.

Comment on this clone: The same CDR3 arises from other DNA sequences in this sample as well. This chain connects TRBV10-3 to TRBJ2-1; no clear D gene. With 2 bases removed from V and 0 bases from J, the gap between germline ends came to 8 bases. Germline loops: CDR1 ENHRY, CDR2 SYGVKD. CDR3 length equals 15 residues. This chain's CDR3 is CAISERVSSYNEQFF. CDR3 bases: TGTGCCATCAGTGAGAGAGTCAGCTCCTACAATGAGCAGTTCTTC.

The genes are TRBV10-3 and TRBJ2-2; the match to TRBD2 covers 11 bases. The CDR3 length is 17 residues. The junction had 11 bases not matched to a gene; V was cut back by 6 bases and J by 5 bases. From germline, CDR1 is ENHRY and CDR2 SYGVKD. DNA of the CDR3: TGTGCCATCAGGGATAATAGCGGGAGGGCCGGGACCGGGGAGCTGTTTTTT. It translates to CAIRDNSGRAGTGELFF.

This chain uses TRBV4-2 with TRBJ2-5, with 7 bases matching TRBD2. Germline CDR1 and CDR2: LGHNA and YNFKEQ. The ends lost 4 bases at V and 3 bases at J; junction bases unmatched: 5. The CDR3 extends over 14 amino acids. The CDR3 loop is CASSPGLAEETQYF. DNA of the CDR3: TGTGCCAGCAGCCCTGGCCTAGCGGAAGAGACCCAGTACTTC.

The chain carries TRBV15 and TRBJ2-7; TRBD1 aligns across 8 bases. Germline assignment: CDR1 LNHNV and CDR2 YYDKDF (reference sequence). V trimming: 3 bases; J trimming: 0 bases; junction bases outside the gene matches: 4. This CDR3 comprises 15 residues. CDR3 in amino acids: CATSSRQGNSYEQYF. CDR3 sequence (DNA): TGTGCCACCAGCAGCAGACAGGGGAACTCCTACGAGCAGTACTTC. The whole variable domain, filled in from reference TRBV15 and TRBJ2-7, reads DAMVIQNPRYQVTQFGKPVTLSCSQTLNHNVMYWYQQKSSQAPKLLFHYYDKDFNNEADTPDNFQSRRPNTSFCFLDIRSPGLGDTAMYLCATSSRQGNSYEQYFGPGTRLTVT.

The CDR3 spells CASSYGYGVPAYEQYF. As DNA, the CDR3 is TGTGCCAGCAGTTACGGGTACGGGGTTCCCGCCTACGAGCAGTACTTC. This rearrangement joins TRBV6-5 to TRBJ2-7; D possibly corresponds to TRBD2 (5 bases). Germline CDR1 and CDR2: MNHEY and SVGAGI. The V end lost 2 bases, the J end lost 2 bases, and 16 bases lay between the germline ends. CDR3 length: 16 amino acids.

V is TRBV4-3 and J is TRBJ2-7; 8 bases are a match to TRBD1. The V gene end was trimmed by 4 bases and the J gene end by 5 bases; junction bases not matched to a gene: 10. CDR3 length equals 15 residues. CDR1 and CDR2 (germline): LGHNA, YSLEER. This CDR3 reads CASSPSGQGLDEQYF. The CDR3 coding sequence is TGCGCCAGCAGCCCCTCCGGACAGGGCTTGGACGAGCAGTACTTC.

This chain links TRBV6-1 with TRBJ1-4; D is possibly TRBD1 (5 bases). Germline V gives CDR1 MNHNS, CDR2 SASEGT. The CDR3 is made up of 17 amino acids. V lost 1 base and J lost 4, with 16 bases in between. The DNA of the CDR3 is TGTGCCAGCAGTGAAGAGGGGCTAGGAGACAGTAATGAAAAACTGTTTTTT. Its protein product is CASSEEGLGDSNEKLFF.

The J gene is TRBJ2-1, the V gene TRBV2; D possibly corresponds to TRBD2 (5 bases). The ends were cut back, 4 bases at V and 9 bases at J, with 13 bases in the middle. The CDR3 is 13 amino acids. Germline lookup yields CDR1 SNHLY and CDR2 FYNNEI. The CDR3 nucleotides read TGTGCCAGCAGTGCGGCTCTAGCTAGTGAGCAGTTCTTC. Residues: CASSAALASEQFF.

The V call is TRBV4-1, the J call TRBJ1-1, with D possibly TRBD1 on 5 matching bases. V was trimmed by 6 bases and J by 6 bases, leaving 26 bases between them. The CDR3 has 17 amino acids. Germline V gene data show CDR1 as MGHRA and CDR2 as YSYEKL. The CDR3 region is CASRQRDLGGREPEAFF. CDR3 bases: TGCGCCAGCAGGCAAAGGGACCTCGGAGGGCGCGAGCCTGAAGCTTTCTTT.

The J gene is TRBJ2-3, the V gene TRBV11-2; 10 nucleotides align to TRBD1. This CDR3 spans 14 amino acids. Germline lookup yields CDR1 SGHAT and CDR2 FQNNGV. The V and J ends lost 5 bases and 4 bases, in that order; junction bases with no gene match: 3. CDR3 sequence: CASSRQGAADTQYF. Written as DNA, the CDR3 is TGTGCCAGCAGCCGACAGGGGGCTGCAGATACGCAGTATTTT.